What follows is one T cell receptor (beta chain) and its context. What this receptor recognizes is not known. Within one base of it there is no much larger clone, and no base qualities were kept. The library came from RT-PCR. TCRdb names Illumina HiSeq 2500 as the instrument used. TCRdb passed the public sequencing reads through fastp at Q25 and MiXCR, retaining productive beta sequences. Entries that share a CDR3 protein sequence are merged under the most common genes and DNA. This sample lists roughly 620,000 distinct CDR3 sequences; around 11% were detected once. The biggest ten clones account for roughly 9.6% of the sample. This sample was included in a study of response to subunit inactivated influenza vaccine (dated by TCRdb to the late 2010s). About the full investigation: Deep quantitative profiling of the T cell receptor repertoire was used in the study to follow responses to a trivalent subunit inactivated influenza vaccine.

Beyond this particular receptor, the publication reports: It was suggested by the authors that each seasonal influenza vaccination may recruit only a limited number of new T cells.

Including cysteine and phenylalanine, the CDR3 has 17 amino acids. Of all the DNA, just the CDR3 is kept, 51 bases in frame from base 1. CDR1 and CDR2 were assigned from the germline V gene as MNHEY and SVGEGT. Cut back by 0 bases and 1 base, the V and J ends lie 15 bases apart. These same data were also listed under a study on T cells expressing NK-cell markers. Taken from the second paper: The TCR beta cDNA libraries were made using 5'RACE template switching, a step that added both a universal primer site and unique molecular identifiers. TCR beta-chain repertoires were profiled in sorted CD3+CD56+NKG2C+, CD3+CD56+NKG2C- and CD3+CD56-NKG2C+ T-cell subsets from eight donors. Seven of the eight sequenced donors were HCMV-seropositive and one was HCMV-seronegative. To restrict sorting to alphabetaTCR-expressing T cells, an anti-gammadeltaTCR antibody was added in several experiments. In roughly 6 donors, the dominant CD3+CD56+NKG2C+ clonotypes were found to rank among the top 10 CD8+ clonotypes and to make up about 1.0-8% of CD8+ T cells. Those dominant clonotypes were again the most abundant among CD3+CD56-NKG2C+ cells in several donors, at roughly 25-60.1%. It remained unclear whether the expanded NKG2C-expressing T cell clones were specific for HCMV antigens. All eight donors whose samples were sequenced were randomly selected healthy volunteers, three of them men and five women. A commercial ELISA kit detecting HCMV-specific IgG in serum was used to determine HCMV serostatus. Peripheral blood mononuclear cells were isolated from blood by Ficoll density gradient centrifugation. Bulk peripheral blood T-cell repertoires were additionally sequenced from unsorted PBMC for several donors. cDNA synthesis was primed from the TCR beta constant segment and was followed by two successive PCR amplification steps. Sequencing of the libraries produced 2 x 150 bp reads on Illumina HiSeq 2000/2500, MiSeq or NextSeq. MIGEC was used to demultiplex reads and group the reads by UMI, and MiTCR was used to assemble and quantify clonotypes. Only TCR cDNA sequences supported by at least two reads were kept to exclude erroneous sequences. The tcR package was used for downstream repertoire analysis, and clonotypes were matched between fractions using CDR3 nucleotide sequence together with V segment. VDJmatch was used to annotate antigen specificity against VDJdb, with one amino acid substitution in CDR3 allowed.

The sample here was PBMCs from blood, taken on the day of vaccination. The V gene is TRBV6-2 or TRBV6-3 and the J gene is TRBJ2-5, with TRBD2 tentatively as D gene (6 bases match). The receptor was derived from a man aged 50-59 years who received an inactivated influenza vaccine. Donor details come from another sample of the same person, matched by shared clones. The CDR3 reads CASSYSLGREVQETQYF. The DNA sequence is given as TGTGCCAGCAGTTACTCGCTCGGCAGGGAGGTCCAAGAGACCCAGTACTTC.